This T cell receptor (beta chain) is from a study of CD8 T cells in ankylosing spondylitis. Overall study findings and caveats: A motif in TCR beta, a set of eight highly homologous variants, appeared characteristic of ankylosing spondylitis blood.

A single record per CDR3 protein comes from TCRdb applying MiXCR to the 5' RACE reads. This table has around 540,000 distinct CDR3 sequences, about 13% appearing once. This clonotype was detected a few times. Its target is unknown. Germline CDR1 and CDR2: DFQATT and SNEGSKA (reference sequence). The CDR3 is 16 amino acids. The V and J ends lost 0 bases and 0 bases respectively, with 12 bases between them. The sequenced sample was blood, either unsorted or a sorted T cell fraction (not recorded which). This clonotype originated in a male donor with ankylosing spondylitis. The rearrangement joins TRBV20-1 to TRBJ2-1; D might be TRBD1 (6 bases). This chain's CDR3 is CSARDFWGPSYNEQFF. The CDR3 DNA sequence: TGCAGTGCTAGAGATTTTTGGGGGCCCTCCTACAATGAGCAGTTCTTC.